Below, 23 T cell receptor beta chains from the same sample are listed, as sequenced in a study of T cell changes during pregnancy in multiple sclerosis. TCRdb's copy holds only in-frame clones and misses some; the assay was immunoSEQ multiplex PCR. The data contain about 84,000 clones, about 94% of them seen just once; the ten biggest clones take up approximately 0.92%. Here the sequenced sample was peripheral blood, taken in the second trimester of pregnancy. These receptors were taken from a female donor in good health, enrolled as a control in a pregnancy study.

This chain joins TRBV28 and TRBJ2-4; a weak D match, TRBD2 (7 bases). The CDR3 loop spans 16 amino acids. The V gene's germline CDR1 is MDHEN and CDR2 SYDVKM. With 5 bases removed from V and 3 bases from J, the gap between germline ends came to 17 bases. CDR3 coding DNA: TGTGCCAGCAGTGCTCCGGGGGGCAGAGACAAAAACATTCAGTACTTC. Translating it yields CASSAPGGRDKNIQYF.

The chain uses TRBV9 and TRBJ1-5; TRBD1 agrees at 7 bases. The junction had 1 base not matched to a gene; V was cut back by 3 bases and J by 4 bases. Germline V lookup: CDR1 SGDLS, CDR2 YYNGEE. CDR3 size: 13 residues. The CDR3 nucleotides read TGTGCCAGCAGCGCGACAGGGAATCAGCCCCAGCATTTT. Its protein product is CASSATGNQPQHF.

This chain uses TRBV28 with TRBJ1-3, with a weak D call TRBD1 (6 bases). V was trimmed by 6 bases and J by 1 base, leaving 7 bases between them. The CDR3 is 13 residues long. The germline gives CDR1 MDHEN, CDR2 SYDVKM. CDR3 residues: CASRGGSGNTIYF. In DNA form, the CDR3 reads TGTGCCAGCAGAGGGGGTTCTGGAAACACCATATATTTT.

This clone was seen only a few times. V and J are TRBV6-1 and TRBJ2-5, with TRBD1 matching over 9 bases. Germline lookup yields CDR1 MNHNS and CDR2 SASEGT. Germline trimming cut 0 bases from V and 1 base from J; bases unmatched to any gene: 0. This CDR3 is built from 15 residues. The CDR3 DNA follows: TGTGCCAGCAGTGAAGCGACAGGGGGCCAAGAGACCCAGTACTTC. Protein sequence: CASSEATGGQETQYF.

The chain recombines TRBV29-1 with TRBJ2-3, with D tentatively TRBD2 (5 bases). CDR1 is SQVTM and CDR2 is ANQGSEA in the germline V gene. This CDR3 comprises 12 residues. V was shortened by 3 bases and J by 1 base, with 5 bases between the two germline ends. CDR3 loop: CSVDGGTDTQYF. CDR3 DNA: TGCAGCGTTGACGGGGGCACAGATACGCAGTATTTT.

This chain links TRBV7-8 with TRBJ1-1; 7 bases are a match to TRBD1. This CDR3 has 13 amino acids. Germline V gives CDR1 SGHVS, CDR2 FQNEAQ. Trimming took 6 bases from V and 1 from J; bases not matched to a gene: 2. DNA for the CDR3: TGTGCCAGCAGTAACAGGGGGAACACTGAAGCTTTCTTT. It translates to CASSNRGNTEAFF.

This chain links TRBV9 with TRBJ2-4; D is ambiguous. Trimming left V 3 bases short and J 8 bases short, with 9 bases between. Germline V CDR1 and CDR2: SGDLS, YYNGEE. The CDR3 contains 12 residues. CDR3 amino acids: CASSASSDIQYF. CDR3 DNA: TGTGCCAGCAGCGCCTCATCAGACATTCAGTACTTC. Together with reference TRBV9 and TRBJ2-4, the CDR3 gives the full variable domain: DSGVTQTPKHLITATGQRVTLRCSPRSGDLSVYWYQQSLDQGLQFLIQYYNGEERAKGNILERFSAQQFPDLHSELNLSSLELGDSALYFCASSASSDIQYFGAGTRLSVL.

This clone has a single count. This chain links TRBV29-1 with TRBJ2-7, with 7 bases identical to TRBD1. CDR3 length: 18 amino acids. The V gene's germline CDR1 is SQVTM and CDR2 ANQGSEA. The junction had 20 bases not matched to a gene; V was cut back by 5 bases and J by 1 base. Here the CDR3 reads CSVPTLFVWDSASYEQYF. CDR3 bases: TGCAGCGTTCCCACTTTATTTGTGTGGGACAGTGCATCCTACGAGCAGTACTTC.

V is TRBV19 and J is TRBJ2-3, with D possibly TRBD1 on 6 matching bases. The CDR3 is 15 residues long. V lost 5 bases and J 4 bases, leaving 16 bases between the germline ends. From germline, CDR1 is LNHDA and CDR2 SQIVND (reference sequence). The chain's CDR3 is CASSPGVIESDTQYF. The CDR3 DNA sequence: TGTGCCAGTAGTCCAGGGGTGATCGAATCAGATACGCAGTATTTT.

V usage is TRBV28 and J usage is TRBJ1-1; no clear D gene. The CDR3 runs to 12 residues. The ends were cut back, 5 bases at V and 4 bases at J, with 8 bases in the middle. CDR1 and CDR2 (germline): MDHEN, SYDVKM. The DNA of the CDR3 is TGTGCCAGCAGTCCGGGTCCCACTGAAGCTTTCTTT. It is translated as CASSPGPTEAFF.

The rearrangement links TRBV7-8 to TRBJ2-1; D is unresolved. The V end lost 0 bases, the J end lost 6 bases, and 18 bases lay between the germline ends. The germline gives CDR1 SGHVS, CDR2 FQNEAQ. The CDR3 contains 17 residues. DNA for the CDR3: TGTGCCAGCAGCTTAGCGCCGTTGGTGAACTCTATCAATGAGCAGTTCTTC. Translating it yields CASSLAPLVNSINEQFF. Complete variable domain (other parts from reference TRBV7-8 and TRBJ2-1): GAGVSQSPRYKVAKRGQDVALRCDPISGHVSLFWYQQALGQGPEFLTYFQNEAQLDKSGLPSDRFFAERPEGSVSTLKIQRTQQEDSAVYLCASSLAPLVNSINEQFFGPGTRLTVL.

The chain is built from TRBV28 and TRBJ2-1, with D possibly matching TRBD1 (5 bases). Deletions cut 3 bases from V and 3 bases from J, with 12 bases between. Germline assignment: CDR1 MDHEN and CDR2 SYDVKM. The CDR3 has 15 amino acids. In DNA, the CDR3 is TGTGCCAGCAGTTTGCGTCCTAGGGGCTACAATGAGCAGTTCTTC. Residues: CASSLRPRGYNEQFF. Complete variable domain (other parts from reference TRBV28 and TRBJ2-1): DVKVTQSSRYLVKRTGEKVFLECVQDMDHENMFWYRQDPGLGLRLIYFSYDVKMKEKGDIPEGYSVSREKKERFSLILESASTNQTSMYLCASSLRPRGYNEQFFGPGTRLTVL.

The chain has TRBV19 and TRBJ2-7; maybe TRBD1 (5 bases). Germline V gene sequence: CDR1 LNHDA, CDR2 SQIVND (reference sequence). This CDR3 comprises 14 residues. Trimming removed 5 bases at V and 2 bases at J, with 13 bases between. The CDR3: CASSPLEGAYEQYF. DNA for the CDR3: TGTGCCAGTAGTCCCTTAGAAGGGGCCTACGAGCAGTACTTC.

V and J are TRBV5-1 and TRBJ2-7; TRBD2 agrees at 9 bases. The germline CDR1 and CDR2 sequences are SGHRS and YFSETQ. CDR3 length: 16 amino acids. With 1 base clipped from V and 6 bases from J, the junction kept 11 bases outside the gene matches. CDR3 coding DNA: TGCGCCAGCAGCTTGAGGCCCCTCAGCGGGAGGCTCGAGCAGTACTTC. The encoded protein is CASSLRPLSGRLEQYF.

J is TRBJ2-1 and V is TRBV19; the D gene is possibly TRBD2 (5 bases). V was clipped by 7 bases and J by 0 bases, with 10 bases between them. The CDR3 length is 14 residues. CDR1 and CDR2 (germline): LNHDA, SQIVND (reference sequence). In DNA form, the CDR3 reads TGTGCCAGTAACTTAGCGCGCTCCTACAATGAGCAGTTCTTC. This translates into CASNLARSYNEQFF.

The chain combines TRBV5-5 with TRBJ2-7; D is possibly TRBD1 (7 bases). Germline V gene sequence: CDR1 SGHKS, CDR2 YYEKEE (reference sequence). This CDR3 region has 15 residues. Trimming took 5 bases from V and 2 from J, leaving 17 bases between them. The chain's CDR3 is CASRRDSLATYEQYF. CDR3 coding DNA: TGTGCCAGCAGGCGGGACAGTTTAGCGACCTACGAGCAGTACTTC.

The chain uses TRBV4-2 and TRBJ2-1, with 8 bases matching TRBD2. The CDR3 has 16 amino acids. Losses at the gene ends were 6 bases for V and 5 bases for J; bases not matched to a gene: 12. In germline, CDR1 is LGHNA, CDR2 YNFKEQ. CDR3 nucleotides: TGTGCCAGCAGTCCCAACCCAGCGGGAGTGAACAATGAGCAGTTCTTC. The encoded protein is CASSPNPAGVNNEQFF.

For the CDR3, the DNA is TGTGCCAGCACCAACTCCCAAAATCAGCCCCAGCATTTT. It is translated as CASTNSQNQPQHF. The chain recombines TRBV6-6 with TRBJ1-5; D is ambiguous. Germline V gives CDR1 MNHNY, CDR2 SVGAGI (reference sequence). The CDR3 consists of 13 residues. Trimming removed 7 bases from V and 4 bases from J, with 11 bases in between.

This chain connects TRBV2 to TRBJ2-5; 9 nucleotides align to TRBD1. Trimming took 0 bases from V and 3 from J; bases not matched to a gene: 2. CDR1 is SNHLY, CDR2 FYNNEI, per germline. The CDR3 runs 15 residues. The CDR3 coding sequence is TGTGCCAGCAGTGAAGCGAGGACAGGGGAAGAGACCCAGTACTTC. Protein sequence: CASSEARTGEETQYF. Based on the CDR3 plus reference TRBV2 and TRBJ2-5, the full variable domain is EPEVTQTPSHQVTQMGQEVILRCVPISNHLYFYWYRQILGQKVEFLVSFYNNEISEKSEIFDDQFSVERPDGSNFTLKIRSTKLEDSAMYFCASSEARTGEETQYFGPGTRLLVL.

The chain links TRBV28 to TRBJ1-5; 9 nucleotides line up with TRBD1. The V gene's germline CDR1 is MDHEN and CDR2 SYDVKM. The CDR3 contains 15 residues. The V segment lost 3 bases and the J segment 2 bases; nucleotides outside the gene matches: 2. Here the CDR3 reads CASSLGQGGNQPQHF. The CDR3 bases are TGTGCCAGCAGTTTGGGACAGGGAGGCAATCAGCCCCAGCATTTT.

J is TRBJ2-1 and V is TRBV9; 13 nucleotides agree with TRBD2. Trimming at V came to 4 bases and at J to 8 bases, leaving 6 bases not matched to a gene. CDR3 length: 15 amino acids. Germline assignment: CDR1 SGDLS and CDR2 YYNGEE. The CDR3 is CASSRTSGSDDEQFF. The CDR3 coding sequence is TGTGCCAGCAGCAGGACTAGCGGGAGTGACGATGAGCAGTTCTTC. Filled out from reference TRBV9 and TRBJ2-1, the complete variable domain reads DSGVTQTPKHLITATGQRVTLRCSPRSGDLSVYWYQQSLDQGLQFLIQYYNGEERAKGNILERFSAQQFPDLHSELNLSSLELGDSALYFCASSRTSGSDDEQFFGPGTRLTVL.

V gene TRBV7-2 combines with J gene TRBJ2-2; 8 bases agree with TRBD1. The CDR3 is made up of 17 amino acids. Losses at the gene ends were 6 bases for V and 1 base for J; bases not matched to a gene: 10. CDR1 is SGHTA and CDR2 is FQGNSA in the germline V gene. The CDR3 reads CASSSRRTGRNTGELFF. For the CDR3, the DNA is TGTGCCAGCAGTTCTCGGAGGACAGGGCGGAACACCGGGGAGCTGTTTTTT.

The rearrangement joins TRBV29-1 to TRBJ2-1; TRBD1 matches at 8 bases. Trimming cost V 7 bases and J 7 bases; bases outside gene matches: 12. CDR3 length: 14 amino acids. Germline values: CDR1 SQVTM, CDR2 ANQGSEA. CDR3 residues: CSAEGTGDSNEQFF. Written as DNA, the CDR3 is TGCAGCGCAGAGGGGACAGGTGACTCTAATGAGCAGTTCTTC.